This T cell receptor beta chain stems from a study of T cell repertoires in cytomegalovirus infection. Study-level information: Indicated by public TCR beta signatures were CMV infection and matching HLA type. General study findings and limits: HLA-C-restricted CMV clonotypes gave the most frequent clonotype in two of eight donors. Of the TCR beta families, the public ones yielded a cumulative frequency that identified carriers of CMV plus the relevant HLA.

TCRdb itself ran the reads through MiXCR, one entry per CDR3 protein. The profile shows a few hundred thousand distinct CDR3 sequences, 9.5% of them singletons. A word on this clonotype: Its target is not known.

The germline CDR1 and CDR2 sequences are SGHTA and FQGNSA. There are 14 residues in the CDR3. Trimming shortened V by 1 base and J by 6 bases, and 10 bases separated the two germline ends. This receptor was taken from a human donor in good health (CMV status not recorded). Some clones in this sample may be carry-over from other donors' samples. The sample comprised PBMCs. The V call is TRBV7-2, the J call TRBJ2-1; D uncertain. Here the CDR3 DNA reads TGTGCCAGCAGCTTAGGCCCGGAGATCAATGAGCAGTTCTTC. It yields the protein CASSLGPEINEQFF.